One sample yielded the 18 T cell receptor beta chains listed below, sequenced in a study of T cell repertoires in cytomegalovirus infection. Each CDR3 protein gets one entry after TCRdb re-called the reads with MiXCR. The sample yields around 530,000 distinct CDR3 sequences, approximately 26% seen once. Sample: PBMCs. The source of these receptors is a human donor in good health (CMV status not recorded). Some clones in this sample may be carry-over from other donors' samples.

This chain connects TRBV28 to TRBJ1-4; 9 positions agree with TRBD1. The CDR3 extends over 15 amino acids. The germline V gene has CDR1 MDHEN and CDR2 SYDVKM. V lost 5 bases to trimming and J lost 7 bases; unmatched junction nucleotides: 8. The CDR3 nucleotides read TGTGCCAGCAGTCTACGGACAGGGGTGGGTGAAAAACTGTTTTTT. Residues: CASSLRTGVGEKLFF. Full variable domain (rest looked up from reference TRBV28 and TRBJ1-4): DVKVTQSSRYLVKRTGEKVFLECVQDMDHENMFWYRQDPGLGLRLIYFSYDVKMKEKGDIPEGYSVSREKKERFSLILESASTNQTSMYLCASSLRTGVGEKLFFGSGTQLSVL.

This clonotype has just a few counts. The rearrangement links TRBV12-3 or TRBV12-4 to TRBJ2-6; D unclear. This CDR3 region has 15 residues. V was shortened by 0 bases and J by 6 bases, with 9 bases between the two germline ends. Written as DNA, the CDR3 is TGTGCCAGCAGTTTAGCGCGACAACAGGCCAACGTCCTGACTTTC. This codes for CASSLARQQANVLTF.

This clonotype was counted many times. J is TRBJ2-2 and V is TRBV7-6; D is tentatively TRBD1 or TRBD2 (5 bases each). CDR3 length: 16 amino acids. CDR1 is SGHVS, CDR2 FNYEAQ, per germline. V shed 3 bases and J shed 0 bases, with 11 bases lying between them. This chain's CDR3 is CASSFGTMPNTGELFF. The CDR3, as DNA: TGTGCCAGCAGCTTTGGGACCATGCCGAACACCGGGGAGCTGTTTTTT.

The chain combines TRBV4-1 with TRBJ2-7; 7 nucleotides line up with TRBD2. The CDR3 runs 15 residues. The ends lost 8 bases at V and 0 bases at J; junction bases unmatched: 10. Per the germline V gene, CDR1 is MGHRA and CDR2 is YSYEKL. CDR3 protein: CASRFSGEGSYEQYF. CDR3 DNA sequence: TGCGCCAGCCGGTTCAGCGGGGAAGGCTCCTACGAGCAGTACTTC.

V usage is TRBV24-1 and J usage is TRBJ2-1; 11 nucleotides align to TRBD2. The CDR3 has 16 residues. CDR1 is KGHDR, CDR2 SFDVKD, per germline. V lost 3 bases to trimming and J lost 4 bases; unmatched junction nucleotides: 4. The CDR3 is CATSDPGTSGYNEQFF. The CDR3 coding sequence is TGTGCCACCAGTGATCCCGGGACTAGCGGATACAATGAGCAGTTCTTC.

This clonotype was observed a few times. The J gene is TRBJ2-5, the V gene TRBV12-3 or TRBV12-4, with a possible D match to TRBD2 (6 bases). V was cut by 4 bases and J by 4 bases, with 19 bases left in between. The CDR3 totals 16 residues. CDR3 nucleotides: TGTGCCAGCAGTTCGGGGGATGAGCGGCCGCGAGAGACCCAGTACTTC. Its translation is CASSSGDERPRETQYF.

In its sample, this clonotype was seen a few times. This chain connects TRBV5-4 to TRBJ2-1, with 7 bases identical to TRBD1. Germline values: CDR1 SGHNT, CDR2 YYREEE (reference sequence). After removal of 3 bases from V and 5 bases from J, the junction contained 8 bases not matched to a gene. The CDR3 runs to 15 residues. The CDR3 sequence is CASSSKQGPDNEQFF. The DNA for the CDR3 is TGTGCCAGCAGCTCAAAACAGGGGCCTGACAATGAGCAGTTCTTC.

The table lists this clonotype with a few counts. The chain employs TRBV7-6 and TRBJ2-3, with 13 bases matching TRBD2. Germline trimming cut 5 bases from V and 2 bases from J; bases unmatched to any gene: 7. This CDR3 has 17 amino acids. Germline V gene sequence: CDR1 SGHVS, CDR2 FNYEAQ. CDR3 region: CASSTWTSGSNTDTQYF. As DNA, the CDR3 is TGTGCCAGCAGCACCTGGACTAGCGGGAGCAACACAGATACGCAGTATTTT. The complete variable domain, with remaining parts taken from reference TRBV7-6 and TRBJ2-3, reads GAGVSQSPRYKVTKRGQDVALRCDPISGHVSLYWYRQALGQGPEFLTYFNYEAQQDKSGLPNDRFSAERPEGSISTLTIQRTEQRDSAMYRCASSTWTSGSNTDTQYFGPGTRLTVL.

CDR3 coding DNA: TGTGCCTGGTCCACCGCGACCCTAGACAATGAGCAGTTCTTC. Residues: CAWSTATLDNEQFF. This chain joins TRBV30 and TRBJ2-1, with unresolved D. Germline CDR1 GTSNPN, CDR2 SVGIG (reference sequence). This CDR3 comprises 14 residues. The germline V and J ends were trimmed by 5 bases and 5 bases, with 16 bases remaining between them.

The chain uses TRBV20-1 and TRBJ1-2; 7 bases fit TRBD1. The CDR3 loop spans 14 amino acids. J lost 8 bases, V lost 6 bases, and 15 bases had no gene match. Germline assignment: CDR1 DFQATT and CDR2 SNEGSKA (reference sequence). The CDR3 sequence is CSATDQNRGRGYTF. DNA of the CDR3: TGCAGTGCAACCGACCAAAACAGGGGTAGAGGCTACACCTTC.

This clonotype was seen more than once but under ten times. This chain connects TRBV11-2 to TRBJ1-2; 9 bases fit TRBD1. Looked up from germline, CDR1 is SGHAT and CDR2 is FQNNGV. With 5 bases clipped from V and 3 bases from J, the junction kept 7 bases outside the gene matches. The CDR3 has 15 residues. CDR3 amino acids: CASSVRTGADYGYTF. DNA of the CDR3: TGTGCCAGCAGCGTCCGGACAGGGGCAGACTATGGCTACACCTTC.

This clonotype was found a few times. DNA for the CDR3: TGTGCCAGCAGTGGGACTAGCGCGTTGGGCACAGATACGCAGTATTTT. Protein product: CASSGTSALGTDTQYF. The chain joins TRBV6-1 to TRBJ2-3; 9 bases are a match to TRBD2. The ends lost 4 bases at V and 1 base at J; junction bases unmatched: 6. CDR1 is MNHNS and CDR2 is SASEGT in the germline V gene. The CDR3 extends over 16 amino acids.

This rearrangement joins TRBV3-1 to TRBJ2-7; TRBD2 aligns across 7 bases. Germline CDR1 LGHDT, CDR2 YNNKEL (reference sequence). The CDR3 is made up of 13 amino acids. With V trimmed by 1 base and J by 7 bases, 4 bases remained unmatched. The CDR3 reads CASSQAGTKEQYV. DNA for the CDR3: TGTGCCAGCAGCCAAGCCGGGACTAAGGAGCAGTACGTC.

This clonotype was seen many times. V is TRBV7-2 and J is TRBJ2-1; no clear D gene. CDR1 is SGHTA, CDR2 FQGNSA, per germline. The CDR3 is 11 residues long. Deletions cut 1 base from V and 7 bases from J, with 2 bases between. CDR3 sequence (DNA): TGTGCCAGCAGCTTAGAGAATGAGCAGTTCTTC. Translation gives CASSLENEQFF.

This clonotype showed up just a few times. The chain has TRBV4-3 and TRBJ2-1; possibly TRBD1 for D (6 bases). The ends were cut back, 4 bases at V and 5 bases at J, with 9 bases in the middle. CDR1 LGHNA and CDR2 YSLEER come from the germline V gene. The CDR3 spans 13 residues. Here the CDR3 DNA reads TGCGCCAGCAGCCCCCGACAGGACAATGAGCAGTTCTTC. It yields the protein CASSPRQDNEQFF.

The rearrangement joins TRBV7-2 to TRBJ2-1; 10 bases line up with TRBD1. V was clipped by 4 bases and J by 2 bases; unmatched bases: 5. Per the germline V gene, CDR1 is SGHTA and CDR2 is FQGNSA. CDR3 length: 16 amino acids. The CDR3 is CASSSGQGSPYNEQFF. The CDR3 nucleotides are TGTGCCAGCAGCTCGGGACAGGGGAGCCCCTACAATGAGCAGTTCTTC.

A few counts support this clonotype. This chain links TRBV7-6 with TRBJ1-1, with no clear D. Germline CDR1 SGHVS, CDR2 FNYEAQ. The CDR3 consists of 15 residues. Deletions cut 4 bases from V and 2 bases from J, with 14 bases between. CDR3 DNA sequence: TGTGCCAGCAGCTCCCCTCGGGGAGAAAACACTGAAGCTTTCTTT. Amino acids: CASSSPRGENTEAFF.

This clonotype has just a few counts. The J gene is TRBJ1-1, the V gene TRBV10-3, with D possibly TRBD1 on 6 matching bases. The ends were cut back, 2 bases at V and 4 bases at J, with 20 bases in the middle. Germline V CDR1 and CDR2: ENHRY, SYGVKD. The CDR3 is 17 amino acids. The CDR3 loop reads CAISEPRPGAGGTEAFF. In DNA, the CDR3 is TGTGCCATCAGTGAGCCCCGCCCAGGGGCCGGCGGCACTGAAGCTTTCTTT.